This entry concerns a single TCR beta chain. Clones were sequenced by immunoSEQ multiplex PCR, and TCRdb holds only the in-frame ones, with some missing. The profile shows about 480,000 clones, approximately 90% of them singletons. Germline CDR1 SEHNR, CDR2 FQNEAQ (reference sequence). This CDR3 is 18 amino acids long. With 0 bases clipped from V and 1 base from J, the junction kept 12 bases outside the gene matches. This sample stems from a study of blood T cell repertoires in COVID-19. Whole-study context: Sources were T cells, B-cell-depleted T cells, or PBMCs; the material itself was cDNA or gDNA.

In assigning cohorts, the study relied on participant-reported clinical history. This chain joins TRBV7-9 and TRBJ2-7; 7 bases are a match to TRBD1. The sample was PBMCs or T cells enriched from blood (not recorded which). The clonotype originates from a woman aged 18-29 years with acute COVID-19. The chain's CDR3 is CASSLAAGTVRGSYEQYF. CDR3 bases: TGTGCCAGCAGCTTAGCGGCCGGGACAGTCAGGGGATCCTACGAGCAGTACTTC.